This TCR beta chain was recovered during a study of blood T cell repertoires in COVID-19. Study overall: Specimens from acute and convalescent COVID-19 originated in the United States, Italy and Spain. T cells, B-cell-depleted T cells, or PBMCs provided the cDNA or gDNA that served as material.

The V gene lost 4 bases and the J gene lost 4 bases, with 11 bases spanning the gap. The V gene's germline CDR1 is SGHDT and CDR2 YYEEEE. The CDR3 contains 13 residues. Authors' data handling: The authors estimated nucleated cell counts from reference gene primer amplification. Data came from immunoSEQ multiplex PCR; TCRdb stores just in-frame clones and leaves some out. From that table come the V and J calls and clone size; the DNA was used to work out D and trimming. The sample lists some 240,000 clones, around 90% occurring once. The sample was peripheral blood. The rearrangement links TRBV5-6 to TRBJ1-2, with D hard to call. This receptor was taken from a man in his sixties who had recovered from COVID-19. The CDR3 sequence: CASSARGAYGYTF. CDR3 DNA: TGTGCCAGCAGCGCCCGGGGAGCCTATGGCTACACCTTC.